In this sample, the clone carrying this T cell receptor beta chain turned up once. This entry is derived from a study of OX40 agonist ivuxolimab in advanced cancers. Study summary: Every 2 weeks, patients received ivuxolimab intravenously, dosed at 0.01 to 10 mg/kg.

Data came from immunoSEQ multiplex PCR; TCRdb stores just in-frame clones and leaves some out. The sample yields about 93,000 clones, about 91% seen once. The clonotype originates from an adult with an advanced solid tumor such as melanoma, head and neck, liver or kidney cancer. This sample comprised CD4+ or CD8+ T cells sorted from blood, obtained in a trial of the OX40 agonist ivuxolimab.

The CDR3 region is CASRPDSARETQYF. The CDR3 DNA is TGTGCCAGCAGACCCGACTCCGCCCGGGAGACCCAGTACTTC. The chain carries TRBV5-6 and TRBJ2-5; D not resolved. CDR3 length: 14 residues. V was cut by 5 bases and J by 5 bases, with 16 bases left in between. Germline V gene sequence: CDR1 SGHDT, CDR2 YYEEEE.